This T cell receptor (beta chain) originates from a study of neurological immune-mediated disorders. From germline, CDR1 is SGHRS and CDR2 YFSETQ. The CDR3 sequence is 15 residues long. Unmatched junction bases numbered 5, after V lost 1 base and J lost 4 bases. The method for making cDNA was 5'RACE, and it used 10-nucleotide random UMIs. TCRdb reanalysed the 5' RACE reads using MiXCR and keeps one entry per CDR3 protein. The sample includes under 130,000 distinct CDR3 sequences, about 10% of them seen just once. This clonotype was found many times. Indicated time point: longitudinal time-point 3. The study built unsorted libraries from 2 million PBMCs kept at -80 C.

The sample was PBMCs. The rearrangement joins TRBV5-1 to TRBJ1-5; the match to TRBD1 covers 7 bases. The TCR comes from a female donor with HTLV-1-associated myelopathy (HAM/TSP). The CDR3 is CASSLTGEINQPQHF. In nucleotides, the CDR3 is TGCGCCAGCAGCTTGACAGGGGAAATAAATCAGCCCCAGCATTTT.